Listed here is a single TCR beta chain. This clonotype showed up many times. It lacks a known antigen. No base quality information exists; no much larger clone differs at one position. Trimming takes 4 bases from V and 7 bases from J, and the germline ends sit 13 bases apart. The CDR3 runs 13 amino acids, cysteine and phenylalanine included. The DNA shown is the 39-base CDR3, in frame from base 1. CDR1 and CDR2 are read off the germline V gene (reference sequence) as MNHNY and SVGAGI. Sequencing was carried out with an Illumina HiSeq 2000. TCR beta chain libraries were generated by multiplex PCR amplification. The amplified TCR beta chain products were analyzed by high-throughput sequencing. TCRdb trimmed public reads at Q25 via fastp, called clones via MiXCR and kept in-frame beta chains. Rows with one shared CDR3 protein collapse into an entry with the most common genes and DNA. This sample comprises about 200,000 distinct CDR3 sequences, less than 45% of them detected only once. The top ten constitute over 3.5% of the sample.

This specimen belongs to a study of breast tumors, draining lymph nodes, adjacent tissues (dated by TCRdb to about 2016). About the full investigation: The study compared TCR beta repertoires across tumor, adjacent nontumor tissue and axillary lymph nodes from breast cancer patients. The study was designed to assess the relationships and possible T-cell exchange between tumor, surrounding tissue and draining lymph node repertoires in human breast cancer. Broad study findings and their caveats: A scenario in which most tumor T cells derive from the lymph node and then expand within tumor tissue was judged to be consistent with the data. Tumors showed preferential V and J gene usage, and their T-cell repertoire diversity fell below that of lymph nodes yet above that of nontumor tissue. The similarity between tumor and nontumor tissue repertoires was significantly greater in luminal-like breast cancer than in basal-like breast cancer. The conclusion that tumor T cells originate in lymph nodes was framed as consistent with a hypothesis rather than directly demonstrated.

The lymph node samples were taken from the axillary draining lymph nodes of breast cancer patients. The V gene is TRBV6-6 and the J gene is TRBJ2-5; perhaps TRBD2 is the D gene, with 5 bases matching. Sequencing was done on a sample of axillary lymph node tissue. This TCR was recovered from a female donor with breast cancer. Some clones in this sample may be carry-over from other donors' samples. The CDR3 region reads CASSSLLESTQYF. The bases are TGTGCCAGCAGTTCCCTACTAGAGTCGACCCAGTACTTC.